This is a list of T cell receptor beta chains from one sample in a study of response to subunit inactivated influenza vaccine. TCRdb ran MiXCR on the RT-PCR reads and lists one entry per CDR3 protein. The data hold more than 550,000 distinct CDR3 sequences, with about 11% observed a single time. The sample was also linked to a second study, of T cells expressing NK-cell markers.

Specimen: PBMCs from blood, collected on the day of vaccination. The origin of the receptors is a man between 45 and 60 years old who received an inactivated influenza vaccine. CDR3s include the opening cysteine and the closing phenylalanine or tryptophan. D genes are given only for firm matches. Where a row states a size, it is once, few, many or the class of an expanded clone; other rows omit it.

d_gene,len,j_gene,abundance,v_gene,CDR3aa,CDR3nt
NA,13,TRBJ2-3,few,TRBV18,CASSPSALDTQYF,TGTGCCAGCTCACCATCTGCCCTCGATACGCAGTATTTT
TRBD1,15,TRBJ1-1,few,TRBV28,CASSLFRTGGTEAFF,TGTGCCAGCAGCCTCTTCCGTACAGGGGGCACTGAAGCTTTCTTT
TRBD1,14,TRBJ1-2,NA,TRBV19,CASSIGQGINGYTF,TGTGCCAGTAGTATTGGACAGGGGATTAATGGCTACACCTTC
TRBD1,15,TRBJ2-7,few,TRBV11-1,CASSLAAGTGVEQYF,TGTGCCAGCAGCTTAGCAGCCGGGACAGGGGTCGAGCAGTACTTC
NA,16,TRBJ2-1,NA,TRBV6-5,CASSYYRQVLYNEQFF,TGTGCCAGCAGTTACTATAGACAGGTCCTCTACAATGAGCAGTTCTTC
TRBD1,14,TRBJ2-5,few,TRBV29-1,CSVEAGTGGETQYF,TGCAGCGTTGAAGCCGGGACAGGGGGAGAGACCCAGTACTTC
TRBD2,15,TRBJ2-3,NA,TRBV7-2,CASSPVAGGADTQYF,TGTGCCAGCAGCCCAGTGGCGGGGGGGGCAGATACGCAGTATTTT
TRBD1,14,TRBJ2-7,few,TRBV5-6,CASSSWDREHEQYF,TGTGCCAGCAGCTCCTGGGACAGGGAACACGAGCAGTACTTC
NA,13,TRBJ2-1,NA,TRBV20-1,CSARDSMVDEQFF,TGCAGTGCTAGAGATTCGATGGTGGATGAGCAGTTCTTC
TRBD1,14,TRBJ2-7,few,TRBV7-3,CASSLFSARGEQYF,TGTGCCAGCAGCTTATTTTCGGCCAGGGGGGAGCAGTACTTC
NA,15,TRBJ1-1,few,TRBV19,CASSIVRTPGTEAFF,TGTGCCAGTAGTATAGTCAGGACCCCGGGCACTGAAGCTTTCTTT
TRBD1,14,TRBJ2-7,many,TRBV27,CASSPTTGLYEQYF,TGTGCCAGCAGCCCCACGACAGGGCTATACGAGCAGTACTTC
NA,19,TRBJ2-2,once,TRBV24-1,CATSDFSSGQGGRTGELFF,TGTGCCACCAGTGATTTTTCGAGTGGACAGGGAGGGCGGACCGGGGAGCTGTTTTTT
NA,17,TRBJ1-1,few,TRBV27,CASSLLDPGSSNTEAFF,TGTGCCAGCAGTTTATTGGACCCAGGGTCTTCGAACACTGAAGCTTTCTTT
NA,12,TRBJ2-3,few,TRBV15,CATRQDGDTQYF,TGTGCCACCCGGCAGGATGGGGATACGCAGTATTTT
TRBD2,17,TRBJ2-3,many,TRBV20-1,CSARAGNSGRALDTQYF,TGCAGTGCTAGAGCCGGAAATAGCGGGAGGGCGCTAGATACGCAGTATTTT
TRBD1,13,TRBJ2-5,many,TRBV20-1,CSARETGRETQYF,TGCAGTGCTAGGGAGACAGGGCGGGAGACCCAGTACTTC
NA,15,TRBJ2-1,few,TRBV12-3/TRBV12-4,CASSLSGVEGTEQFF,TGTGCCAGCAGTTTATCAGGGGTGGAGGGCACTGAGCAGTTCTTC
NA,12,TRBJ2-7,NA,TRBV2,CASEMGSYEQYF,TGTGCCAGCGAAATGGGCTCCTACGAGCAGTACTTC
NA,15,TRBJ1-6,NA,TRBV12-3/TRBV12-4,CASNSGSSYNSPLHF,TGTGCCAGCAATAGCGGGAGCTCCTATAATTCACCCCTCCACTTT
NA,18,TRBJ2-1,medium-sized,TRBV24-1,CATSDPDSGVGAYNEQFF,TGTGCCACCAGTGATCCAGACTCGGGAGTGGGGGCCTACAATGAGCAGTTCTTC
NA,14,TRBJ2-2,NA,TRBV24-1,CATSDLSGSGELFF,TGTGCCACCAGTGATTTGTCGGGGTCCGGGGAGCTGTTTTTT
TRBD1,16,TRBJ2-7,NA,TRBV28,CASSLIGGDSPYEQYF,TGTGCCAGCAGTTTGATAGGGGGCGATTCCCCCTACGAGCAGTACTTC
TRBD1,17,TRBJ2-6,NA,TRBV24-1,CATSDSTQGAGANVLTF,TGTGCCACCAGTGATTCTACACAGGGGGCTGGGGCCAACGTCCTGACTTTC
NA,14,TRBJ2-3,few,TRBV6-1,CASSVFSSTDTQYF,TGTGCCAGCAGTGTATTCTCTAGCACAGATACGCAGTATTTT
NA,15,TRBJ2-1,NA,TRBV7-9,CASSLVGGTYNEQFF,TGTGCCAGCAGCTTAGTTGGGGGAACCTACAATGAGCAGTTCTTC
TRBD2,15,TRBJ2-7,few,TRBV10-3,CAISGGTSGILEQYF,TGTGCCATCAGTGGCGGGACTAGCGGGATCCTCGAGCAGTACTTC
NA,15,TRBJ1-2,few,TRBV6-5,CASSYSNHRSGGYTF,TGTGCCAGCAGTTACTCGAATCACAGGTCGGGAGGCTACACCTTC
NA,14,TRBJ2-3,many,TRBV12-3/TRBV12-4,CASSPKRGTDTQYF,TGTGCCAGCAGCCCCAAGCGGGGCACAGATACGCAGTATTTT
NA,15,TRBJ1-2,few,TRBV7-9,CASSPRGASDYGYTF,TGTGCCAGCAGCCCGAGGGGAGCCTCGGACTATGGCTACACCTTC
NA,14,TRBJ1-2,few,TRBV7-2,CASSLDRWSYGYTF,TGTGCCAGCAGCTTAGATCGTTGGAGCTATGGCTACACCTTC
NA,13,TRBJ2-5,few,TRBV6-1,CASSFGKRETQYF,TGTGCCAGCTCGTTCGGGAAGAGAGAGACCCAGTACTTC
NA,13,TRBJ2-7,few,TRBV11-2,CASSGGGWYEQYF,TGTGCCAGCAGCGGGGGAGGTTGGTACGAGCAGTACTTC
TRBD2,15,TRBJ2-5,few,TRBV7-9,CASSVRLANQETQYF,TGTGCCAGCAGCGTAAGACTAGCTAACCAAGAGACCCAGTACTTC
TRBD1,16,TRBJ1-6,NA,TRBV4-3,CASSQDQQGRNSPLHF,TGCGCCAGCAGCCAAGATCAACAGGGGCGTAATTCACCCCTCCACTTT
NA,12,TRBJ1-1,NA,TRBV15,CATSRGGAEAFF,TGTGCCACCAGCAGAGGGGGGGCTGAAGCTTTCTTT
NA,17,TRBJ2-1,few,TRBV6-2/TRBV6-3,CASSYSLGRGIYNEQFF,TGTGCCAGCAGTTACTCGCTAGGCCGGGGTATCTACAATGAGCAGTTCTTC
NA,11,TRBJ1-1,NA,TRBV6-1,CASRENTEAFF,TGTGCCAGCAGAGAAAACACTGAAGCTTTCTTT
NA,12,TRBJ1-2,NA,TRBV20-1,CIAPSGNDGYTF,TGCATTGCCCCTTCGGGGAATGATGGCTACACCTTC
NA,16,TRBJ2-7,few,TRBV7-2,CASSPSFRDSSYEQYF,TGTGCCAGCAGCCCGTCGTTCCGGGACTCATCCTACGAGCAGTACTTC
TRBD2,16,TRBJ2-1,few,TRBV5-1,CASSSWGLAVYNEQFF,TGCGCCAGCAGCTCCTGGGGACTAGCGGTTTACAATGAGCAGTTCTTC
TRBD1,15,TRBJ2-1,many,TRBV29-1,CSALTGTGNYNEQFF,TGCAGCGCCTTAACCGGGACAGGGAACTACAATGAGCAGTTCTTC
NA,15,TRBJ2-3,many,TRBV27,CASSFQGPRLDTQYF,TGTGCCAGCAGTTTTCAGGGGCCCCGTTTGGATACGCAGTATTTT
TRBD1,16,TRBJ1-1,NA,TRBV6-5,CASSYVMTGGNTEAFF,TGTGCCAGCAGTTACGTAATGACAGGGGGGAACACTGAAGCTTTCTTT
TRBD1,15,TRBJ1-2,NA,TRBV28,CASSSYRGLHYGYTF,TGTGCCAGCAGTTCATACAGGGGGTTGCACTATGGCTACACCTTC
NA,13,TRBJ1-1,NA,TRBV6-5,CASSSTVNTEASF,TGTGCCAGCAGTTCTACAGTGAACACTGAAGCTTCCTTT
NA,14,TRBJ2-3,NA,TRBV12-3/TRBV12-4,CASFNWGGTDTQYF,TGTGCCAGTTTTAATTGGGGGGGCACAGATACGCAGTATTTT
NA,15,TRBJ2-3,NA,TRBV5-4,CASSPRGEGTDTQYF,TGTGCCAGCAGCCCGCGCGGGGAAGGCACAGATACGCAGTATTTT
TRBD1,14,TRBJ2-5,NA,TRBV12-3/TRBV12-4,CASRATGFRETQYF,TGTGCCAGCAGGGCGACAGGGTTTAGAGAGACCCAGTACTTC
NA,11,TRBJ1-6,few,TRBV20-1,CSAAYNSPLHF,TGCAGTGCCGCTTACAATTCACCCCTCCACTTT
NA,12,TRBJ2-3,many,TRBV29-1,CSVEPGPDTQYF,TGCAGCGTTGAACCTGGTCCAGATACGCAGTATTTT
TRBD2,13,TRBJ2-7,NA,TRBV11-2,CASSRGGSYEQYF,TGTGCCAGCAGCCGGGGGGGTTCCTACGAGCAGTACTTC
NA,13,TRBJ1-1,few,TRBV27,CASRPLGITEAFF,TGTGCCAGCAGGCCCCTCGGGATCACTGAAGCTTTCTTT
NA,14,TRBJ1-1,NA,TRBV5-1,CASSGGTANTEAFF,TGCGCCAGCAGCGGGGGGACGGCGAACACTGAAGCTTTCTTT
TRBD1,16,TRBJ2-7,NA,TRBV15,CATSRTRQGGNYEQYF,TGTGCCACCAGCAGAACTCGACAGGGTGGGAACTACGAGCAGTACTTC